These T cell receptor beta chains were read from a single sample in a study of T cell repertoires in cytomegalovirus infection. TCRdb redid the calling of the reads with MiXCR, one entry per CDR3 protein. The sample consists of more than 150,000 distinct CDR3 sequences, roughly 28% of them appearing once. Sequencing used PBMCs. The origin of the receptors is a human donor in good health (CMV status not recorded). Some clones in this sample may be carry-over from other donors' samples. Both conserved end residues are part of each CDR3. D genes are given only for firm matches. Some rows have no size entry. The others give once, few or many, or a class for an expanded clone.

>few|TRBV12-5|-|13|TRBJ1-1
TGTGCTAGTGGTTTACGGGTCAACACTGAAGCTTTCTTT
CASGLRVNTEAFF
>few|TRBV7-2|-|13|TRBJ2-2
TGTGCCAGCAGCCGACCGACCACCGGGGAGCTGTTTTTT
CASSRPTTGELFF
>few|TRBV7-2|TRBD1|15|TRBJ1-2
TGTGCCAGCAGCCCCGGGACAGAGCCCCTGTTGGGCTACACCTTC
CASSPGTEPLLGYTF
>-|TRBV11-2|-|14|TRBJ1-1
TGTGCCAGCAGCTTTCCGAGGAGAAGGACTGAAGCTTTCTTT
CASSFPRRRTEAFF
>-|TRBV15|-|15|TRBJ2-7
TGTGCCACCAGCAGAGACAGGGAGGCCTCCTACGAGCAGTACTTC
CATSRDREASYEQYF
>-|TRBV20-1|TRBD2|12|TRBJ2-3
TGCAGTCCACGGGGGGGCGAAGATACGCAGTATTTT
CSPRGGEDTQYF
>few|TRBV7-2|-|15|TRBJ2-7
TGTGCCAGCAGCTTAGGTCCGGGGGAGTCCTACGAGCAGTACTTC
CASSLGPGESYEQYF
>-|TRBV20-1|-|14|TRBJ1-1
TGCAGTGCTATTGGGAGCCCGGAGGACACTGAAGCTTTCTTT
CSAIGSPEDTEAFF
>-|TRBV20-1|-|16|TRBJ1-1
TGCAGTGCTAGTGATACGGGACACACAAGGGACACTGAAGCTTTCTTT
CSASDTGHTRDTEAFF
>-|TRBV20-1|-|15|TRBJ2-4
TGCAGTGCTAGAGATATGGGACAAGGTGATCGGAATCAGTACTTC
CSARDMGQGDRNQYF
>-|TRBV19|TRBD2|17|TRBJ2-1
TGTGCCAGTAGTATATGGTCTAGCGGGGCCTCCTACAATGAGCAGTTCTTC
CASSIWSSGASYNEQFF
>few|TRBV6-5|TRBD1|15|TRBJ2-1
TGTGCCAGCAGCACCGGGACAGGGGGCATATATGAGCAGTTCTTC
CASSTGTGGIYEQFF
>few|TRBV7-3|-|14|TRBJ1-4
TGTGCCAGCAGCTTAAGGCCCGGGGATGAAAAACTGTTTTTT
CASSLRPGDEKLFF
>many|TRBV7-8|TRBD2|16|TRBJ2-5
TGTGCCAGCAGCCCAGGGACTAGCGGGGTAGGGGAGACCCAGTACTTC
CASSPGTSGVGETQYF
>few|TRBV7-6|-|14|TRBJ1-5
TGTGCCAGCACCCAAGATGGCATCAATCAGCCCCAGCATTTT
CASTQDGINQPQHF
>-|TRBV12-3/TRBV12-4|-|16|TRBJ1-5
TGTGCCAGCAGTCCCCAGGGGTATAGAAGCAATCAGCCCCAGCATTTT
CASSPQGYRSNQPQHF
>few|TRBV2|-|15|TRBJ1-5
TGTGCCAGCAGTATTCGCAGGGGTAACAATCAGCCCCAGCATTTT
CASSIRRGNNQPQHF
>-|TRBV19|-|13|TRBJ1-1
TGTGCCAGTACCCCGGCGGCGTACACTGAAGCTTTCTTT
CASTPAAYTEAFF
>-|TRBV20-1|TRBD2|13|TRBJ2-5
TGCAGTTTATCCAGGAGCGGGGGAAAGACCCAGTACTTC
CSLSRSGGKTQYF
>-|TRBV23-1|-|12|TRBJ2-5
TGCGCCAGCAGTCGGCAGCAGGAGACCCAGTACTTC
CASSRQQETQYF
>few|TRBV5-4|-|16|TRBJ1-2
TGTGCCAGCACCTCCTCAGAGGGCAATTCCAACTATGGCTACACCTTC
CASTSSEGNSNYGYTF
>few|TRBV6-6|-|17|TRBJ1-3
TGTGCCAGCAGTTACTCGATGGCGACAGTCTCTGGAAACACCATATATTTT
CASSYSMATVSGNTIYF
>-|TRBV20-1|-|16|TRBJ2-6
TGCAGTGTCCGGACAACCGAAATGTCTGGGGCCAACGTCCTGACTTTC
CSVRTTEMSGANVLTF
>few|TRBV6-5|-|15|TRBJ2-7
TGTGCCAGCTTTCCCCGGAGGGGCGATGGCTGCGAGCAGTACTTC
CASFPRRGDGCEQYF
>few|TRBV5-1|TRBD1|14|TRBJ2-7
TGCGCCAGCAGCTGGGACAGGGGTCCCTACGAGCAGTACTTC
CASSWDRGPYEQYF
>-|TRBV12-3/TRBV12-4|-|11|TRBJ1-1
TGTGCCAGCAGTTCCAGGGATGAAGCTTTCTTT
CASSSRDEAFF